The 29 T cell receptor beta chains below were found in one sample sequenced in a study of blood T cell repertoires in COVID-19 (dated by TCRdb to 2020 to 2021). The receptor library was made with the immunoSEQ multiplex PCR assay. TCRdb provides this immuneACCESS table in a form limited to in-frame rearrangements. Some clones are lacking; in checked studies, under half of them reflect an unresolved V gene, and why the rest are absent is not known. The sample records 200,000 to 300,000 clones, 70% to 90% of which are singletons. The top ten clonotypes cover over 1.5% of the sample. The sequencing sample was made of peripheral blood. The receptors shown here come from a man aged 30-40 years with active or convalescent COVID-19.

This chain uses TRBV5-1 with TRBJ1-1; D might be TRBD1 (6 bases). The germline gives CDR1 SGHRS, CDR2 YFSETQ. Trimming took off 0 bases at V and 1 base at J, with 10 bases between the two ends. The CDR3 totals 15 residues. The CDR3 is CASSLVEQGNTEAFF. The CDR3 bases are TGCGCCAGCAGCTTGGTGGAACAGGGGAACACTGAAGCTTTCTTT.

The J gene is TRBJ2-6, the V gene TRBV30, with D unclear. Per the germline V gene, CDR1 is GTSNPN and CDR2 is SVGIG (reference sequence). The CDR3 contains 13 residues. Trimming took off 8 bases at V and 0 bases at J, with 8 bases between the two ends. The CDR3 spells CAHDNSGANVLTF. In DNA, the CDR3 is TGTGCCCACGACAACTCTGGGGCCAACGTCCTGACTTTC. Full variable domain (outside the CDR3, taken from reference TRBV30 and TRBJ2-6): SQTIHQWPATLVQPVGSPLSLECTVEGTSNPNLYWYRQAAGRGLQLLFYSVGIGQISSEVPQNLSASRPQDRQFILSSKKLLLSDSGFYLCAHDNSGANVLTFGAGSRLTVL.

The rearrangement links TRBV5-1 to TRBJ2-2; the match to TRBD2 covers 9 bases. This CDR3 is built from 14 residues. V trimming: 3 bases; J trimming: 8 bases; junction bases outside the gene matches: 5. The germline CDR1 and CDR2 sequences are SGHRS and YFSETQ. The CDR3 loop reads CASSSRTSAGELFF. CDR3 nucleotides: TGCGCCAGCAGCTCACGGACTAGCGCTGGGGAGCTGTTTTTT. Full variable domain (rest looked up from reference TRBV5-1 and TRBJ2-2): KAGVTQTPRYLIKTRGQQVTLSCSPISGHRSVSWYQQTPGQGLQFLFEYFSETQRNKGNFPGRFSGRQFSNSRSEMNVSTLELGDSALYLCASSSRTSAGELFFGEGSRLTVL.

The chain has TRBV3-1 (or the pseudogene TRBV3-2) and TRBJ2-5; TRBD2 might be the D (6 bases). V shed 0 bases and J shed 3 bases, with 17 bases lying between them. Looked up from germline, CDR1 is LGHDT and CDR2 is YNNKEL (reference sequence). The length of the CDR3 is 17 residues. The CDR3 DNA reads TGTGCCAGCAGCCAAGATAGACGAATAGGGGAGGAAGAGACCCAGTACTTC. It yields the protein CASSQDRRIGEEETQYF.

The CDR3 DNA follows: TGTGCCACGAGCCGGGACAGGAGGGACGAGCAGTACTTC. Translation gives CATSRDRRDEQYF. The gene calls are TRBV10-3 and TRBJ2-7; 8 bases fit TRBD1. Trimming removed 10 bases from V and 5 bases from J; junction bases left unmatched: 10. Germline CDR1 and CDR2: ENHRY and SYGVKD. The CDR3 extends over 13 amino acids.

This clone was detected only once. The genes are TRBV5-1 and TRBJ2-6, with D perhaps matching TRBD1 (6 bases). Germline CDR1 is SGHRS and CDR2 is YFSETQ. V lost 4 bases, J lost 0 bases, and 11 bases lay in between. CDR3 length: 16 amino acids. The CDR3 loop reads CASSPLDSSGANVLTF. CDR3 sequence (DNA): TGCGCCAGCAGCCCTTTGGACAGCTCTGGGGCCAACGTCCTGACTTTC.

This clone has only a few counts. The J gene is TRBJ2-5, the V gene TRBV7-9, with 10 bases matching TRBD1. After removal of 4 bases from V and 4 bases from J, the junction contained 3 bases not matched to a gene. Per the germline V gene, CDR1 is SEHNR and CDR2 is FQNEAQ (reference sequence). This CDR3 spans 14 amino acids. This CDR3 is CASSYGQGVETQYF. CDR3 nucleotides: TGTGCCAGCAGCTATGGACAGGGGGTAGAGACCCAGTACTTC.

V is TRBV13 and J is TRBJ1-5; 8 bases align to TRBD1. Germline lookup yields CDR1 PRHDT and CDR2 FYEKMQ (reference sequence). Trimming removed 6 bases from V and 5 bases from J; junction bases left unmatched: 6. This CDR3 spans 14 amino acids. CDR3 in DNA: TGTGCCAGCAGTTCCGACAGGGGCCATCAGCCCCAGCATTTT. Translating it yields CASSSDRGHQPQHF.

V gene TRBV10-3 combines with J gene TRBJ1-1; D uncertain. Germline CDR1 is ENHRY and CDR2 is SYGVKD. V shed 10 bases and J shed 4 bases, with 28 bases lying between them. The CDR3 consists of 17 residues. The CDR3 bases are TGTGCCACCGATGAAGGATCTCTGTATTCGACTGGCACTGAAGCTTTCTTT. Its translation is CATDEGSLYSTGTEAFF.

This clone was seen a few times. CDR3 sequence (DNA): TGTGCCAGCGACCCGTCTCAGGGAAATGGAAACACCATATATTTT. This translates into CASDPSQGNGNTIYF. The chain recombines TRBV5-5 with TRBJ1-3; D possibly corresponds to TRBD1 (5 bases). V lost 7 bases, J lost 3 bases, and 17 bases lay in between. The CDR3 is 15 residues long. Germline CDR1 SGHKS, CDR2 YYEKEE (reference sequence).

The chain recombines TRBV5-4 with TRBJ2-7, with 12 positions matching TRBD2. The junction had 8 bases not matched to a gene; V was cut back by 0 bases and J by 4 bases. This CDR3 has 17 amino acids. Germline CDR1 SGHNT, CDR2 YYREEE (reference sequence). DNA for the CDR3: TGTGCCAGCAGCTTGGGACCTAGCGGGGGGGATGGTTACGAGCAGTACTTC. Its protein product is CASSLGPSGGDGYEQYF.

This sequence joins TRBV11-2 and TRBJ1-1; D call uncertain. The CDR3 spans 12 residues. The germline gives CDR1 SGHAT, CDR2 FQNNGV. Trimming shortened V by 3 bases and J by 6 bases, and 8 bases separated the two germline ends. The CDR3 DNA reads TGTGCCAGCAGCTTTCCCCCCTCTGAAGCTTTCTTT. This translates into CASSFPPSEAFF.

The gene calls are TRBV9 and TRBJ1-1; D uncertain. CDR1 SGDLS and CDR2 YYNGEE come from the germline V gene. Trimming removed 0 bases at V and 1 base at J, with 7 bases between. This CDR3 spans 14 amino acids. As DNA, the CDR3 is TGTGCCAGCAGCGTAGTCCGGGAGAACACTGAAGCTTTCTTT. Translation gives CASSVVRENTEAFF.

The chain combines TRBV7-9 with TRBJ1-4, with D hard to call. In germline, CDR1 is SEHNR, CDR2 FQNEAQ (reference sequence). This CDR3 has 15 amino acids. V shed 5 bases and J shed 1 base, with 11 bases lying between them. The CDR3 region has the DNA TGTGCCAGCAGCCCGCCGCGGGAAACTAATGAAAAACTGTTTTTT. It codes for CASSPPRETNEKLFF.

To note about this clone: Other DNA sequences within the sample encode an identical CDR3. The chain employs TRBV5-1 and TRBJ2-1, with D possibly matching TRBD2 (7 bases). V dropped 0 bases and J dropped 4 bases, with 11 bases sitting between them. CDR3 size: 15 residues. CDR1 is SGHRS, CDR2 YFSETQ, per germline. The CDR3 reads CASSLGGGSYNEQFF. In DNA form, the CDR3 reads TGCGCCAGCAGCTTGGGCGGGGGCAGTTACAATGAGCAGTTCTTC.

This chain connects TRBV27 to TRBJ1-2; TRBD1 matches at 8 bases. Per the germline V gene, CDR1 is MNHEY and CDR2 is SMNVEV (reference sequence). The V segment lost 2 bases and the J segment 7 bases; nucleotides outside the gene matches: 6. The CDR3 runs 14 residues. The CDR3 bases are TGTGCCAGCAGTTTACAGGGGGCGCGCTTTGGCTACACCTTC. This codes for CASSLQGARFGYTF.

The chain links TRBV10-2 to TRBJ1-3, with 10 bases fitting TRBD1. Trimming took 0 bases from V and 0 from J; bases not matched to a gene: 5. CDR3 length equals 18 residues. Germline loops: CDR1 WSHSY, CDR2 SAAADI. DNA for the CDR3: TGCGCCAGCAGTGAGTCTTCCGGGACAGGGGTCTCTGGAAACACCATATATTTT. This gives the protein CASSESSGTGVSGNTIYF.

The chain combines TRBV11-2 with TRBJ1-2, with D possibly being TRBD1 (6 bases). The CDR3 is 15 residues long. Trimming removed 4 bases from V and 4 bases from J, with 16 bases in between. Germline CDR1 and CDR2: SGHAT and FQNNGV. CDR3 protein: CASSSRRGLSYGYTF. DNA for the CDR3: TGTGCCAGCAGCTCCCGAAGGGGGTTAAGCTATGGCTACACCTTC.

The genes are TRBV3-1 (or the pseudogene TRBV3-2) and TRBJ2-3; 8 nucleotides align to TRBD2. The germline gives CDR1 LGHDT, CDR2 YNNKEL (reference sequence). The CDR3 covers 16 residues. The V and J ends lost 1 base and 3 bases, in that order; junction bases with no gene match: 6. The CDR3 spells CASSQARGGLTDTQYF. In DNA form, the CDR3 reads TGTGCCAGCAGCCAAGCCCGGGGGGGTTTGACAGATACGCAGTATTTT.

This chain uses TRBV10-2 with TRBJ1-2, with 9 bases matching TRBD1. The junction had 4 bases not matched to a gene; V was cut back by 2 bases and J by 6 bases. Germline lookup yields CDR1 WSHSY and CDR2 SAAADI. This CDR3 spans 14 amino acids. Written as DNA, the CDR3 is TGCGCCAGCAGTGAGGGGGACAGGGTCGATGGCTACACCTTC. Translated: CASSEGDRVDGYTF.

The V and J genes are TRBV30 and TRBJ1-3, with D unresolved. The length of the CDR3 is 14 residues. V lost 4 bases and J 4 bases, leaving 14 bases between the germline ends. Germline V gene lookup returns CDR1 GTSNPN and CDR2 SVGIG (reference sequence). CDR3 in DNA: TGTGCCTGGACCATCAGAGGAGTGGGAAACACCATATATTTT. This encodes CAWTIRGVGNTIYF.

CDR3 in amino acids: CASSFLGLEGGYTF. As DNA, the CDR3 is TGTGCCAGCAGTTTTCTGGGGCTGGAGGGGGGCTACACCTTC. The chain has TRBV27 and TRBJ1-2; possibly TRBD1 for D (5 bases). Germline V gene lookup returns CDR1 MNHEY and CDR2 SMNVEV (reference sequence). The CDR3 is 14 amino acids. The V and J ends lost 3 bases and 8 bases respectively, with 16 bases between them.

This chain uses TRBV5-1 with TRBJ2-5; D is undetermined. CDR3 length: 15 residues. Germline assignment: CDR1 SGHRS and CDR2 YFSETQ. Trimming removed 4 bases from V and 0 bases from J, with 13 bases in between. This CDR3 reads CASSRPPGNQETQYF. For the CDR3, the DNA is TGCGCCAGCAGCCGCCCGCCGGGTAACCAAGAGACCCAGTACTTC.

This clone was seen just once. The gene calls are TRBV6-5 and TRBJ1-1; 8 bases line up with TRBD1. The germline gives CDR1 MNHEY, CDR2 SVGAGI. The CDR3 sequence is 13 residues long. Trimming at V came to 8 bases and at J to 4 bases, leaving 6 bases not matched to a gene. CDR3 nucleotides: TGTGCCAGCCACAGGGGGAAGGTCACTGAAGCTTTCTTT. It codes for CASHRGKVTEAFF.

This clone has a single count. The rearrangement joins TRBV4-1 to TRBJ2-1; TRBD1 matches 7 bases. This CDR3 spans 17 amino acids. J lost 2 bases, V lost 6 bases, and 13 bases had no gene match. Germline CDR1 MGHRA, CDR2 YSYEKL. The DNA of the CDR3 is TGCGCCAGCAGGTCTCTCGAGACAGGGTTTACCTACAATGAGCAGTTCTTC. It encodes CASRSLETGFTYNEQFF.

J is TRBJ1-2 and V is TRBV18; perhaps TRBD1 as D (6 bases). Looked up from germline, CDR1 is KGHSH and CDR2 is LQKENI. The V end lost 3 bases, the J end lost 8 bases, and 16 bases lay between the germline ends. The CDR3 consists of 14 residues. Here the CDR3 reads CASSPAAGEGGYTF. In DNA, the CDR3 is TGTGCCAGCTCACCCGCGGCAGGGGAGGGCGGCTACACCTTC.

The chain is built from TRBV3-1 (or the pseudogene TRBV3-2) and TRBJ1-4; D gene uncertain. V was pared by 1 base and J by 4 bases, with 10 bases between. CDR3 length equals 15 residues. Germline CDR1 reads LGHDT; CDR2 reads YNNKEL (reference sequence). In DNA, the CDR3 is TGTGCCAGCAGCCAAGTGACTGAATTTAATGAAAAACTGTTTTTT. Protein sequence: CASSQVTEFNEKLFF.

The rearrangement joins TRBV19 to TRBJ1-1; D may be TRBD1 (5 bases). The V end lost 7 bases, the J end lost 1 base, and 16 bases lay between the germline ends. This CDR3 spans 15 amino acids. From germline, CDR1 is LNHDA and CDR2 SQIVND (reference sequence). DNA of the CDR3: TGTGCCAGTACAGGGCTCATTTTGGGGAACACTGAAGCTTTCTTT. Encoded protein: CASTGLILGNTEAFF.

The rearrangement links TRBV9 to TRBJ1-4; 7 bases match TRBD1. This CDR3 region has 16 residues. Germline loops: CDR1 SGDLS, CDR2 YYNGEE. The trim removed 2 bases at V and 4 bases at J, leaving 8 bases unmatched. CDR3 bases: TGTGCCAGCAGCGTCAAATCCGGGACAGATAATGAAAAACTGTTTTTT. This gives the protein CASSVKSGTDNEKLFF.